Each of the 14 T cell receptor beta chains below was sequenced from the same sample in a study of shared clonotypes between healthy human individuals. Produced via immunoSEQ multiplex PCR; TCRdb's table is partial and in-frame only. The data contain over 2 million clones, less than 95% of them singletons. Naive CD8 isolation took CD45RO-negative cells positively selected for CCR7 and excluded terminally differentiated effector memory CD45RA+ cells. The sequenced sample consisted of naive CD8+ T cells sorted from blood. These receptors all come from a man between 18 and 29 years old in good health.

This clone was seen only once. V gene TRBV7-9 combines with J gene TRBJ2-4; the D gene is possibly TRBD2 (7 bases). The CDR3 extends over 17 amino acids. Germline CDR1 is SEHNR and CDR2 is FQNEAQ (reference sequence). Trimming shortened V by 0 bases and J by 1 base, and 13 bases separated the two germline ends. The CDR3 nucleotides read TGTGCCAGCAGCTTAGCGGGGGGGCCTTGGGCCAAAAACATTCAGTACTTC. The encoded protein is CASSLAGGPWAKNIQYF.

V gene TRBV27 combines with J gene TRBJ2-3; D is undetermined. Trimming stripped 0 bases from V and 5 bases from J, with 6 bases between. The CDR3 consists of 13 residues. Germline-derived CDR1 and CDR2 are MNHEY and SMNVEV (reference sequence). The CDR3 reads CASSLSNLDTQYF. The CDR3 coding sequence is TGTGCCAGCAGTTTATCGAATTTAGATACGCAGTATTTT.

A single count supports this clone. The V gene is TRBV2, the J gene TRBJ2-5; 10 bases are shared with TRBD1. The CDR3 sequence is 16 residues long. Germline CDR1 and CDR2: SNHLY and FYNNEI. V was clipped by 4 bases and J by 0 bases; unmatched bases: 5. CDR3 in DNA: TGTGCCAGCAGTGCCGGGACAGGGGCGAACCAAGAGACCCAGTACTTC. Translation: CASSAGTGANQETQYF.

Notes on this clone: Additional DNA sequences in this sample encode the identical CDR3. The V and J genes are TRBV7-9 and TRBJ2-7; D remains unclear. Per the germline V gene, CDR1 is SEHNR and CDR2 is FQNEAQ (reference sequence). The CDR3 loop spans 12 amino acids. Trimming took 5 bases from V and 2 from J, leaving 7 bases between them. CDR3 sequence: CASSLEAYEQYF. The CDR3 DNA sequence: TGTGCCAGCAGCCTAGAAGCCTACGAGCAGTACTTC.

The chain has TRBV4-1 and TRBJ1-6, with D perhaps matching TRBD1 (5 bases). Germline CDR1 MGHRA, CDR2 YSYEKL. The CDR3 totals 19 residues. V was trimmed by 3 bases and J by 0 bases, leaving 18 bases between them. The CDR3 nucleotides read TGCGCCAGCAGCCAGCTCTCCGGGACCCCGTACTCCTATAATTCACCCCTCCACTTT. Protein product: CASSQLSGTPYSYNSPLHF.

Here the CDR3 reads CASSFQRGYEQYF. CDR3 nucleotides: TGTGCCAGCAGCTTTCAGAGGGGCTACGAGCAGTACTTC. The chain joins TRBV11-2 to TRBJ2-7; D is tentatively TRBD1 or TRBD2 (5 bases each). Trimming pared 3 bases from V and 3 bases from J, leaving 9 bases between. From germline, CDR1 is SGHAT and CDR2 FQNNGV. There are 13 residues in the CDR3.

V is TRBV27 and J is TRBJ2-7; 7 nucleotides align to TRBD2. The CDR3 loop spans 18 amino acids. Germline assignment: CDR1 MNHEY and CDR2 SMNVEV (reference sequence). The V segment lost 0 bases and the J segment 3 bases; nucleotides outside the gene matches: 14. The CDR3: CASSLSFPLALGSYEQYF. The DNA for the CDR3 is TGTGCCAGCAGTTTATCGTTCCCACTAGCGCTAGGCAGCTACGAGCAGTACTTC.

About this clone: Other DNA sequences within the sample encode an identical CDR3. The V gene is TRBV29-1, the J gene TRBJ1-1, with no clear D. Germline-derived CDR1 and CDR2 are SQVTM and ANQGSEA. Deletions cut 3 bases from V and 5 bases from J, with 7 bases between. This CDR3 region has 11 residues. The DNA for the CDR3 is TGCAGCGTTGAGGTTTATACTGAAGCTTTCTTT. Its protein is CSVEVYTEAFF.

DNA for the CDR3: TGTGCTAGTGGTTTCGCTGGGGGGCAGCCCAACGAGGATGGCTACACCTTC. Translation gives CASGFAGGQPNEDGYTF. V usage is TRBV12-5 and J usage is TRBJ1-2; D is perhaps TRBD1 (6 bases). Trimming removed 3 bases at V and 6 bases at J, with 23 bases between. This CDR3 is built from 17 residues. Germline V CDR1 and CDR2: LGHNT, FRNRAP.

The chain links TRBV4-1 to TRBJ1-5; TRBD1 might be the D (5 bases). Deletions cut 3 bases from V and 5 bases from J, with 17 bases between. The germline CDR1 and CDR2 sequences are MGHRA and YSYEKL. The CDR3 consists of 16 residues. The CDR3 protein is CASSQEPGLGDQPQHF. CDR3 DNA sequence: TGCGCCAGCAGCCAGGAGCCCGGGTTGGGGGATCAGCCCCAGCATTTT.

This clone was seen only once. The rearrangement uses TRBV4-1 and TRBJ1-6; D is unresolved. The V gene's germline CDR1 is MGHRA and CDR2 YSYEKL. CDR3 size: 16 residues. V shed 4 bases and J shed 6 bases, with 16 bases lying between them. CDR3 sequence (DNA): TGCGCCAGCAGCCCTGTTGGCAGCTCCCTTAATTCACCCCTCCACTTT. Translating gives CASSPVGSSLNSPLHF.

The V call is TRBV11-2, the J call TRBJ1-2; D is perhaps TRBD1 (5 bases). CDR1 and CDR2 (germline): SGHAT, FQNNGV. The CDR3 extends over 16 amino acids. V was trimmed by 5 bases and J by 6 bases, leaving 22 bases between them. The CDR3 protein is CASSRDAGHGRNGYTF. DNA of the CDR3: TGTGCCAGCAGCCGCGACGCCGGACACGGGAGGAATGGCTACACCTTC.

The genes are TRBV7-9 and TRBJ2-1; TRBD2 agrees at 13 bases. From germline, CDR1 is SEHNR and CDR2 FQNEAQ (reference sequence). The V segment lost 3 bases and the J segment 2 bases; nucleotides outside the gene matches: 4. The CDR3 is 17 amino acids. CDR3 sequence: CASSFGLAGATYNEQFF. As DNA, the CDR3 is TGTGCCAGCAGCTTTGGACTAGCGGGAGCGACCTACAATGAGCAGTTCTTC.

CDR3: CASSGSVLAERPNTDTQYF. The CDR3 nucleotides are TGTGCCAGCAGCGGTAGCGTGTTGGCGGAAAGACCGAACACAGATACGCAGTATTTT. V gene TRBV9 combines with J gene TRBJ2-3, with D possibly TRBD2 on 5 matching bases. The CDR3 covers 19 residues. The germline CDR1 and CDR2 sequences are SGDLS and YYNGEE. V was cut by 3 bases and J by 2 bases, with 25 bases left in between.